A single sample is the source of the 16 T cell receptor beta chains below, sequenced in a study of T cells in women clearing cervical HPV infection. Only in-frame clones appear in the TCRdb table, and some are missing; sequencing was by immunoSEQ multiplex PCR. The sample holds approximately 33,000 clones. Input material: blood buffy coat. The receptors originated from a woman between 18 and 69 years old with a cervical HPV16 infection that either progressed to CIN3+ or cleared (not recorded which).

As regards this clone: With the read ending 3 residues before the CDR3 end, the germline J gene is used to fill in that end. V is TRBV5-1 and J is TRBJ1-4, with TRBD1 identical over 7 bases. The CDR3 length is 15 residues. CDR1 and CDR2 (germline): SGHRS, YFSETQ. Here the CDR3 reads CASSFGQAFNSPLFF. The CDR3 bases that were read are TGCGCCAGCAGCTTCGGACAGGCCTTTAATTCACCA. Complete variable domain (other parts from reference TRBV5-1 and TRBJ1-4): KAGVTQTPRYLIKTRGQQVTLSCSPISGHRSVSWYQQTPGQGLQFLFEYFSETQRNKGNFPGRFSGRQFSNSRSEMNVSTLELGDSALYLCASSFGQAFNSPLFFGSGTQLSVL.

Concerning this clone: The observed sequence ends 3 residues before the CDR3 terminus, with the missing tail filled in from the germline J gene. The chain joins TRBV19 to TRBJ2-1; possibly TRBD1 for D (5 bases). The V and J ends lost 5 bases and 0 bases respectively, with 8 bases between them. CDR1 and CDR2 from the germline V gene are LNHDA and SQIVND (reference sequence). This CDR3 is built from 14 residues. The CDR3 bases that were read are TGTGCCAGTAGTGACAGTAGCTCCTACAATGAG. It encodes CASSDSSSYNE. The full CDR3 reads CASSDSSSYNEQFF.

In the case of this clone: The CDR3 is cut off 3 residues early in the read; its end comes from the germline J gene. The genes are TRBV7-2 and TRBJ2-3, with TRBD2 as a possible D gene (6 bases). This CDR3 has 15 amino acids. The germline V gene has CDR1 SGHTA and CDR2 FQGNSA. The CDR3 here is CASSPLASDIEPQYF. The CDR3 bases that were read are TGTGCCAGCAGCCCGCTAGCGAGCGATATAGAGCCG.

On this clone: The CDR3 end is not reached by the read, which stops 3 residues before it; the germline J gene fills it in. J is TRBJ1-2 and V is TRBV20-1; TRBD1 aligns across 9 bases. The V gene end was trimmed by 3 bases and the J gene end by 7 bases; junction bases not matched to a gene: 9. Germline lookup yields CDR1 DFQATT and CDR2 SNEGSKA (reference sequence). CDR3 length equals 14 residues. The CDR3 reads CSASFTGGDPGYTF. The sequenced CDR3 bases are TGCAGTGCTAGTTTCACAGGGGGCGATCCTGGC.

Remarks on this clone: The read finishes 3 residues shy of the CDR3 end, and the germline J gene is used to complete it. The V gene is TRBV5-6, the J gene TRBJ1-3, with a tentative D call TRBD1 (6 bases). The CDR3 loop spans 13 amino acids. The germline CDR1 and CDR2 sequences are SGHDT and YYEEEE. Between the trimmed V and J ends, which lost 3 bases and 2 bases, there was a span of 6 bases. The covered CDR3 bases are TGTGCCAGCAGCTCAGGGGCTGGAAACACC. Protein sequence: CASSSGAGNT. The complete CDR3 protein is CASSSGAGNTIYF.

With respect to this clone: The read halts 3 residues ahead of the CDR3 end, with the missing end drawn from the germline J gene. The rearrangement joins TRBV14 to TRBJ1-1; D gene unclear. V lost 1 base and J lost 1, with 10 bases in between. This CDR3 region has 15 residues. The germline V gene encodes CDR1 SGHDN and CDR2 FVKESK. CDR3 sequence: CASSQGINRNTEAFF. CDR3 bases read: TGTGCCAGCAGCCAAGGTATTAACAGGAACACTGAA.

On this clone itself: One end of the junction varies from germline; a read error may be responsible. The missing CDR3 end, 3 residues past where the read stops, is filled in from the germline J gene. This sample also contains other DNA sequences that code for the same CDR3. The chain joins TRBV5-4 to TRBJ2-2; 11 bases line up with TRBD2. The CDR3 has 16 amino acids. The V gene's germline CDR1 is SGHNT and CDR2 YYREEE (reference sequence). CDR3 sequence: CASSKGLAANTGELFF. The DNA read from the CDR3 is TGTGCCAGCAGCAAGGGACTAGCGGCGAACACTGGGGAG.

Of note for this clone: The CDR3 is cut off 3 residues early in the read; its end comes from the germline J gene. This chain uses TRBV5-1 with TRBJ1-6; unclear D gene. Germline V lookup: CDR1 SGHRS, CDR2 YFSETQ. The CDR3 is made up of 14 amino acids. Trimming removed 1 base at V and 10 bases at J, with 12 bases between. This chain's CDR3 is CASSLFQEVSPLHF. CDR3 DNA (partial): TGCGCCAGCAGCTTGTTCCAGGAGGTATCACCC.

In the case of this clone: The read is 3 residues too short to cover the CDR3 end, so that end is filled in from the germline J gene. The chain has TRBV5-1 and TRBJ2-1, with 8 bases aligning to TRBD1. This CDR3 spans 16 amino acids. V lost 6 bases and J lost 6; bases outside the gene matches: 14. Germline CDR1 reads SGHRS; CDR2 reads YFSETQ. The part of the CDR3 DNA that was read is TGCGCCAGCACCCTCTCTCTGACAGGGGCTCGCAATGAG. It encodes CASTLSLTGARNE. The whole CDR3 sequence reads CASTLSLTGARNEQFF.

Partial CDR3 DNA: TGTGCCAGCTTGCGGGACTATGGT. It translates to CASLRDYG. The complete CDR3 reads CASLRDYGQYF. The J gene is TRBJ2-4, the V gene TRBV19; 7 bases agree with TRBD2. The read falls 3 residues short of the CDR3 end, and the missing part is taken from the germline J gene. CDR1 and CDR2 from the germline V gene are LNHDA and SQIVND (reference sequence). This CDR3 spans 11 amino acids.

With respect to this clone: The missing CDR3 end, 3 residues past where the read stops, is filled in from the germline J gene. V usage is TRBV19 and J usage is TRBJ1-4, with TRBD1 identical over 8 bases. Germline V gene data show CDR1 as LNHDA and CDR2 as SQIVND (reference sequence). The V segment lost 3 bases and the J segment 5 bases; nucleotides outside the gene matches: 5. The CDR3 is 15 residues long. The CDR3 is CASSIRTGRNEKLFF. Partial CDR3 DNA: TGTGCCAGTAGTATCCGGACAGGGAGGAATGAAAAA.

In regard to this clone: The read finishes 3 residues shy of the CDR3 end, and the germline J gene is used to complete it. Distinct nucleotide sequences in the sample also encode this CDR3. The chain carries TRBV2 and TRBJ2-7, with D perhaps matching TRBD1 (5 bases). V dropped 6 bases and J dropped 2 bases, with 11 bases sitting between them. The CDR3 extends over 13 amino acids. CDR1 SNHLY and CDR2 FYNNEI come from the germline V gene. The sequenced CDR3 bases are TGTGCCAGCAGCCCCAGGGAAGCCTACGAG. As protein: CASSPREAYE. The entire CDR3 is CASSPREAYEQYF.

A note on this clone: The read ends 3 residues early relative to the CDR3; the germline J gene fills the gap. V and J are TRBV5-1 and TRBJ1-2; possible D gene TRBD1, 5 bases. CDR1 is SGHRS, CDR2 YFSETQ, per germline. The CDR3 is made up of 17 amino acids. The sequenced CDR3 bases are TGCGCCAGCAGCGCCGGGACTAGCGGGAGAGGGGTGAATGAC. This encodes CASSAGTSGRGVND. The complete CDR3 reads CASSAGTSGRGVNDYTF.

The sequenced part of the CDR3 DNA is TGCAGTGCTAGGAAGCCCGGGACAGGGGCGGCCGGGGAG. Amino acids: CSARKPGTGAAGE. From start to end, the CDR3 is CSARKPGTGAAGELFF. The chain couples TRBV20-1 to TRBJ2-2, with 10 bases matching TRBD1. The read gets to within 3 residues of the CDR3 end, and the germline J gene fills in the rest. The CDR3 is made up of 16 amino acids. The germline V gene encodes CDR1 DFQATT and CDR2 SNEGSKA (reference sequence). Losses at the gene ends were 3 bases for V and 6 bases for J; bases not matched to a gene: 10.

To note about this clone: The read halts 3 residues ahead of the CDR3 end, with the missing end drawn from the germline J gene. The chain recombines TRBV7-2 with TRBJ2-7, with D tentatively TRBD1 (6 bases). Germline V gene sequence: CDR1 SGHTA, CDR2 FQGNSA. The CDR3 runs to 14 residues. V was cut by 5 bases and J by 3 bases, with 14 bases left in between. The CDR3 spells CASSKTGTGYEQYF. Incomplete CDR3 DNA: TGTGCCAGCAGCAAAACAGGGACCGGCTACGAG.

As concerns this clone: The read halts 3 residues ahead of the CDR3 end, with the missing end drawn from the germline J gene. The genes are TRBV29-1 and TRBJ2-7, with a possible D match to TRBD1 (5 bases). This CDR3 is built from 14 residues. V lost 4 bases and J 0 bases, leaving 13 bases between the germline ends. Germline V gene data show CDR1 as SQVTM and CDR2 as ANQGSEA. The CDR3 reads CSVGGRLSSYEQYF. Partial CDR3 DNA: TGCAGCGTTGGGGGCCGCCTGAGCTCCTACGAG.